Each of the 30 T cell receptor beta chains below was sequenced from the same sample in a study of regulatory T cells in long-lasting Graves disease. Noted time point: persistent/refractory GD, antithyroid drugs over 5 years with positive TRAb. Following extraction of RNA from PBMCs, that RNA was used to make the TCR library. The authors built TCR beta libraries using iRepertoire HTBI primers and Arm-PCR of CDR3 regions. TCRdb redid the calling of the multiplex PCR reads with MiXCR, one entry per CDR3 protein. The profile shows about half a million distinct CDR3 sequences, 20% to 25% of them singletons. Source: peripheral blood mononuclear cells (PBMCs), taken when the disease was refractory, from a patient treated with antithyroid drugs. These receptors originate from a female donor with Graves disease.

This clonotype occurred many times. For the CDR3, the DNA is TGTGCCAGCAGCTTAACTGGCAAGACGCAAGAGACCCAGTACTTC. Protein sequence: CASSLTGKTQETQYF. This chain joins TRBV7-3 and TRBJ2-5; no clear D gene. Trimming took 0 bases from V and 2 from J, leaving 10 bases between them. Germline CDR1 and CDR2: SGHTA and FQGTGA. CDR3 length: 15 amino acids.

V and J are TRBV19 and TRBJ2-7; D gene unclear. The CDR3 covers 13 residues. V was shortened by 5 bases and J by 0 bases, with 8 bases between the two germline ends. CDR1 and CDR2 (germline): LNHDA, SQIVND (reference sequence). Here the CDR3 reads CASSPFDSYEQYF. DNA of the CDR3: TGTGCCAGTAGTCCGTTTGACTCCTACGAGCAGTACTTC.

V usage is TRBV30 and J usage is TRBJ1-2; D is possibly TRBD1 (6 bases). Trimming shortened V by 0 bases and J by 8 bases, and 16 bases separated the two germline ends. This CDR3 comprises 14 residues. In germline, CDR1 is GTSNPN, CDR2 SVGIG (reference sequence). Written as DNA, the CDR3 is TGTGCCTGGAGTGTACAGGGAGGAAGTGGAGGCTACACCTTC. It codes for CAWSVQGGSGGYTF.

This clonotype appeared a few times. This chain joins TRBV12-5 and TRBJ2-2; D remains unclear. The CDR3 spans 12 residues. V lost 6 bases and J lost 4, with 6 bases in between. Germline values: CDR1 LGHNT, CDR2 FRNRAP. CDR3 nucleotide sequence: TGTGCTAGTGGCCTCCCCACCGGGGAGCTGTTTTTT. This sequence encodes CASGLPTGELFF. The full variable domain, completed using reference TRBV12-5 and TRBJ2-2, is DARVTQTPRHKVTEMGQEVTMRCQPILGHNTVFWYRQTMMQGLELLAYFRNRAPLDDSGMPKDRFSAEMPDATLATLKIQPSEPRDSAVYFCASGLPTGELFFGEGSRLTVL.

This clonotype has ten or more counts. The gene calls are TRBV7-2 and TRBJ1-5, with 8 bases that match TRBD1. The V gene's germline CDR1 is SGHTA and CDR2 FQGNSA. The CDR3 length is 13 residues. The V segment lost 5 bases and the J segment 6 bases; nucleotides outside the gene matches: 3. The CDR3 protein is CASSPGGGQPQHF. Here the CDR3 DNA reads TGTGCCAGCAGCCCAGGGGGCGGTCAGCCCCAGCATTTT.

The chain combines TRBV29-1 with TRBJ1-2; D is possibly TRBD1 (6 bases). CDR3 length equals 13 residues. V lost 4 bases and J lost 3, with 12 bases in between. Per germline, CDR1 SQVTM and CDR2 ANQGSEA. CDR3 in amino acids: CSVVENRDYGYTF. The CDR3 DNA sequence: TGCAGCGTTGTAGAGAACAGGGACTATGGCTACACCTTC. The entire variable domain, with the rest obtained from reference TRBV29-1 and TRBJ1-2, is as follows: SAVISQKPSRDICQRGTSLTIQCQVDSQVTMMFWYRQQPGQSLTLIATANQGSEATYESGFVIDKFPISRPNLTFSTLTVSNMSPEDSSIYLCSVVENRDYGYTFGSGTRLTVV.

In this sample, this clonotype turned up many times. The chain is built from TRBV12-3 or TRBV12-4 and TRBJ1-1, with D uncertain. This CDR3 region has 13 residues. With 7 bases removed from V and 6 bases from J, the gap between germline ends came to 15 bases. The CDR3 loop is CASTFSEGPEAFF. CDR3 in DNA: TGTGCCAGCACCTTCAGCGAGGGCCCTGAAGCTTTCTTT.

This clonotype was found many times. J is TRBJ1-2 and V is TRBV27; no definite D call. This CDR3 spans 14 amino acids. Germline values: CDR1 MNHEY, CDR2 SMNVEV (reference sequence). Between the trimmed V and J ends, which lost 5 bases and 6 bases, there was a span of 16 bases. The CDR3 spells CASSPSSGLNGYTF. The CDR3 DNA follows: TGTGCCAGCAGTCCCTCGAGTGGCCTAAATGGCTACACCTTC.

The rearrangement links TRBV7-9 to TRBJ1-6; D ambiguous. This CDR3 spans 15 amino acids. The V end was cut by 1 base, the J end by 4 bases, with 8 bases between. CDR1 SEHNR and CDR2 FQNEAQ come from the germline V gene (reference sequence). The CDR3 here is CASSLVEGYNSPLHF. DNA for the CDR3: TGTGCCAGCAGCTTAGTGGAGGGTTATAATTCACCCCTCCACTTT.

The rearrangement joins TRBV2 to TRBJ2-7, with D tentatively TRBD2 (5 bases). Germline assignment: CDR1 SNHLY and CDR2 FYNNEI. The CDR3 has 15 residues. V was trimmed by 8 bases and J by 0 bases, leaving 17 bases between them. The CDR3 loop is CASSPPSQSSYEQYF. The CDR3 DNA is TGTGCCAGCTCACCACCTAGCCAAAGCTCCTACGAGCAGTACTTC.

The rearrangement links TRBV20-1 to TRBJ2-7; perhaps TRBD2 as D (5 bases). From germline, CDR1 is DFQATT and CDR2 SNEGSKA (reference sequence). V lost 3 bases to trimming and J lost 4 bases, with 13 bases between them. This CDR3 has 13 residues. DNA for the CDR3: TGCAGTGCTAGTGTTCTAGCAATTTACGAGCAGTACTTC. This encodes CSASVLAIYEQYF.

This clonotype appeared many times. The gene calls are TRBV11-2 and TRBJ2-4; the match to TRBD1 covers 7 bases. Per germline, CDR1 SGHAT and CDR2 FQNNGV. This CDR3 comprises 15 residues. J lost 7 bases, V lost 4 bases, and 10 bases had no gene match. The CDR3 sequence: CASSSTRQGGNIQYF. The DNA for the CDR3 is TGTGCCAGCAGCTCAACACGACAGGGCGGGAACATTCAGTACTTC.

This chain links TRBV24-1 with TRBJ1-5; D perhaps matches TRBD1 (5 bases). The length of the CDR3 is 16 residues. Germline CDR1 KGHDR, CDR2 SFDVKD. Trimming stripped 4 bases from V and 4 bases from J, with 16 bases between. The CDR3 DNA reads as TGTGCCACCAGTGACCCCATGGGAGGGGAAAATCAGCCCCAGCATTTT. This codes for CATSDPMGGENQPQHF.

This clonotype was counted a few times. The genes are TRBV7-9 and TRBJ2-2, with 9 bases matching TRBD2. Germline CDR1 and CDR2: SEHNR and FQNEAQ (reference sequence). CDR3 length: 16 residues. The V gene end was trimmed by 4 bases and the J gene end by 2 bases; junction bases not matched to a gene: 5. CDR3 in amino acids: CASSWPSGTNTGELFF. DNA of the CDR3: TGTGCCAGCAGCTGGCCTAGCGGGACTAACACCGGGGAGCTGTTTTTT. Combining the CDR3 with reference TRBV7-9 and TRBJ2-2 gives the whole variable domain DTGVSQNPRHKITKRGQNVTFRCDPISEHNRLYWYRQTLGQGPEFLTYFQNEAQLEKSRLLSDRFSAERPKGSFSTLEIQRTEQGDSAMYLCASSWPSGTNTGELFFGEGSRLTVL.

This clonotype has more than one count but fewer than ten. J is TRBJ2-7 and V is TRBV20-1, with D possibly TRBD2 on 5 matching bases. V lost 1 base and J lost 5, with 15 bases in between. Germline loops: CDR1 DFQATT, CDR2 SNEGSKA (reference sequence). The CDR3 consists of 14 residues. For the CDR3, the DNA is TGCAGTGCTAGAGTTGACACTGCGGGCAACGAGCAGTACTTC. It translates to CSARVDTAGNEQYF.

CDR3 amino acids: CASSQGPLGQPLYEQYF. The CDR3 region has the DNA TGTGCCAGCAGCCAAGGCCCCCTCGGACAGCCACTCTACGAGCAGTACTTC. J is TRBJ2-7 and V is TRBV14; possibly TRBD1 for D (6 bases). Germline values: CDR1 SGHDN, CDR2 FVKESK. Trimming pared 1 base from V and 3 bases from J, leaving 19 bases between. This CDR3 is built from 17 residues.

Regarding this clonotype: This may arise from a read error, as a much more abundant clone is one base away. The rearrangement joins TRBV3-1 to TRBJ1-6; no definite D call. CDR1 and CDR2 from the germline V gene are LGHDT and YNNKEL (reference sequence). The CDR3 extends over 12 amino acids. CDR3 DNA: TGTGCCAGCGGCCAAGATAATTCACCCCTCCACTTT. Translation gives CASGQDNSPLHF. The full variable domain, with the rest looked up from reference TRBV3-1 and TRBJ1-6, is DTAVSQTPKYLVTQMGNDKSIKCEQNLGHDTMYWYKQDSKKFLKIMFSYNNKELIINETVPNRFSPKSPDKAHLNLHINSLELGDSAVYFCASGQDNSPLHFGNGTRLTVT.

In its sample, this clonotype was seen many times. The rearrangement uses TRBV15 and TRBJ2-5, with D possibly TRBD2 on 5 matching bases. Trimming removed 0 bases from V and 7 bases from J, with 12 bases in between. The CDR3 is 14 amino acids. Germline-derived CDR1 and CDR2 are LNHNV and YYDKDF (reference sequence). CDR3 region: CATSRDLTAGTQYF. The CDR3 DNA is TGTGCCACCAGCAGAGACCTTACCGCGGGGACCCAGTACTTC. Filled out from reference TRBV15 and TRBJ2-5, the complete variable domain reads DAMVIQNPRYQVTQFGKPVTLSCSQTLNHNVMYWYQQKSSQAPKLLFHYYDKDFNNEADTPDNFQSRRPNTSFCFLDIRSPGLGDTAMYLCATSRDLTAGTQYFGPGTRLLVL.

The CDR3 loop is CAATDGYRERDYEQYF. CDR3 DNA: TGTGCCGCTACGGACGGGTATCGAGAGCGGGACTACGAGCAGTACTTC. The chain recombines TRBV30 with TRBJ2-7, with 7 bases lining up with TRBD2. Trimming cost V 8 bases and J 3 bases; bases outside gene matches: 19. The germline V gene has CDR1 GTSNPN and CDR2 SVGIG (reference sequence). This CDR3 spans 16 amino acids.

This clonotype was observed a few times. This chain links TRBV6-2 or TRBV6-3 with TRBJ1-5, with D perhaps matching TRBD1 (6 bases). The CDR3 is made up of 13 amino acids. V lost 6 bases to trimming and J lost 6 bases, with 12 bases between them. Germline V gene data show CDR1 as MNHEY and CDR2 as SVGEGT. The CDR3 protein is CASSQQGGQPQHF. CDR3 nucleotides: TGTGCCAGCAGCCAACAGGGAGGTCAGCCCCAGCATTTT.

This chain links TRBV6-5 with TRBJ2-7, with unresolved D. CDR1 and CDR2 (germline): MNHEY, SVGAGI. Trimming took 0 bases from V and 4 from J, leaving 10 bases between them. The CDR3 is made up of 14 amino acids. The CDR3 nucleotides are TGTGCCAGCAGTTACTCCGCCGTTGGGTACGAGCAGTACTTC. Protein sequence: CASSYSAVGYEQYF.

In this sample, this clonotype turned up many times. The chain links TRBV6-1 to TRBJ1-2; 11 nucleotides align to TRBD1. CDR3 length: 13 amino acids. With V trimmed by 10 bases and J by 8 bases, 9 bases remained unmatched. Germline V lookup: CDR1 MNHNS, CDR2 SASEGT. CDR3 in DNA: TGTGCCACCATAGGACAGGGGGCGGGAGGCTACACCTTC. Translation gives CATIGQGAGGYTF.

This clonotype was detected many times. This rearrangement joins TRBV6-1 to TRBJ2-5; D ambiguous. Germline V gives CDR1 MNHNS, CDR2 SASEGT. V lost 8 bases and J lost 1, with 8 bases in between. The CDR3 contains 12 residues. The CDR3 sequence: CASGGPQETQYF. The DNA for the CDR3 is TGTGCCAGCGGTGGCCCCCAAGAGACCCAGTACTTC.

This clonotype was counted many times. The V gene is TRBV18, the J gene TRBJ1-1, with D uncertain. Germline V gives CDR1 KGHSH, CDR2 LQKENI. V lost 3 bases and J 1 base, leaving 6 bases between the germline ends. The CDR3 loop spans 13 amino acids. The CDR3 here is CASSPSQNTEAFF. The CDR3 bases are TGTGCCAGCTCACCTTCGCAGAACACTGAAGCTTTCTTT.

This clonotype was recorded at least ten times. The CDR3 reads CASSLVAGLREKLFF. Here the CDR3 DNA reads TGTGCCAGCAGCTTAGTGGCAGGGTTGCGTGAAAAACTGTTTTTT. This sequence joins TRBV7-8 and TRBJ1-4, with D perhaps matching TRBD1 (5 bases). V lost 1 base and J 7 bases, leaving 13 bases between the germline ends. Germline lookup yields CDR1 SGHVS and CDR2 FQNEAQ. The CDR3 is made up of 15 amino acids.

This clonotype was counted a few times. V usage is TRBV10-3 and J usage is TRBJ2-7, with D possibly matching TRBD2 (6 bases). Germline CDR1 and CDR2: ENHRY and SYGVKD. Trimming stripped 3 bases from V and 3 bases from J, with 15 bases between. The CDR3 covers 15 residues. DNA for the CDR3: TGTGCCATCAGTGATTCGGGACTGGGGAGCTACGAGCAGTACTTC. Amino acid sequence: CAISDSGLGSYEQYF.

The gene calls are TRBV6-5 and TRBJ2-3; 11 bases are shared with TRBD2. The CDR3 consists of 14 residues. V lost 4 bases and J lost 7; bases outside the gene matches: 4. Germline V gene data show CDR1 as MNHEY and CDR2 as SVGAGI. CDR3 DNA sequence: TGTGCCAGCAGTTTAGCGGGGGGGCAAAATACGCAGTATTTT. Translating gives CASSLAGGQNTQYF.

V is TRBV7-9 and J is TRBJ2-5, with TRBD2 matching 8 bases. CDR1 is SEHNR, CDR2 FQNEAQ, per germline (reference sequence). CDR3 length equals 15 residues. With V trimmed by 5 bases and J by 0 bases, 5 bases remained unmatched. Written as DNA, the CDR3 is TGTGCCAGCAGCCTCCCGGGGGGGGACCAAGAGACCCAGTACTTC. As protein: CASSLPGGDQETQYF.

There are many counts of this clonotype. The chain is built from TRBV29-1 and TRBJ2-7; D is possibly TRBD1 or TRBD2 (5 bases each). The CDR3 totals 13 residues. CDR1 is SQVTM and CDR2 is ANQGSEA in the germline V gene. The V end was cut by 4 bases, the J end by 0 bases, with 10 bases between. CDR3 sequence: CSVGGTSSYEQYF. In nucleotides, the CDR3 is TGCAGCGTTGGTGGGACCAGCTCCTACGAGCAGTACTTC.

The gene calls are TRBV29-1 and TRBJ2-1; D perhaps matches TRBD1 (5 bases). Trimming took 4 bases from V and 5 from J, leaving 12 bases between them. The CDR3 contains 13 residues. CDR1 and CDR2 from the germline V gene are SQVTM and ANQGSEA. The CDR3 protein is CSVAKGLDNEQFF. The CDR3 nucleotides read TGCAGCGTTGCGAAGGGGCTTGACAATGAGCAGTTCTTC.